These 20 T cell receptor beta chains share one sample of origin, sequenced in a study of PD-1 blockade in classical Hodgkin lymphoma. Each of the patients experienced relapse following autologous stem cell transplantation, and their brentuximab vedotin exposure differed. Assay: immunoSEQ multiplex PCR; the TCRdb copy retains only in-frame clones and omits some. The table includes 50,000 or so clones, around 93% detected once. The material was peripheral blood mononuclear cells (PBMCs), obtained before the second cycle of nivolumab. The receptors originated from a human donor with classical Hodgkin lymphoma.

This chain links TRBV10-3 with TRBJ1-5; TRBD1 aligns across 9 bases. Trimming cost V 3 bases and J 6 bases; bases outside gene matches: 3. The CDR3 totals 14 residues. CDR1 is ENHRY and CDR2 is SYGVKD in the germline V gene. The CDR3 loop is CAISDTGGVQPQHF. CDR3 nucleotides: TGTGCCATCAGTGACACAGGGGGCGTTCAGCCCCAGCATTTT.

The rearrangement links TRBV28 to TRBJ2-7; 8 nucleotides line up with TRBD1. CDR3 length: 15 residues. J gave up 5 bases and V 4 bases, and 10 bases lay outside the gene matches. CDR1 is MDHEN and CDR2 is SYDVKM in the germline V gene. The DNA for the CDR3 is TGTGCCAGCAGTTCCCGACAGGGGCCCCCTAACGAGCAGTACTTC. Translation gives CASSSRQGPPNEQYF. The variable domain in full, completed from reference TRBV28 and TRBJ2-7, reads DVKVTQSSRYLVKRTGEKVFLECVQDMDHENMFWYRQDPGLGLRLIYFSYDVKMKEKGDIPEGYSVSREKKERFSLILESASTNQTSMYLCASSSRQGPPNEQYFGPGTRLTVT.

V gene TRBV7-7 combines with J gene TRBJ2-1; 7 bases are shared with TRBD2. V lost 3 bases, J lost 2 bases, and 13 bases stayed unmatched. This CDR3 contains 18 residues. Germline CDR1 reads SSHAT; CDR2 reads FNYEAQ (reference sequence). The CDR3 bases are TGTGCCAGCAGCTTTGCGGTGAAAGCGGGATTTACCTACAATGAGCAGTTCTTC. Its translation: CASSFAVKAGFTYNEQFF.

The gene calls are TRBV4-3 and TRBJ1-4; no definite D call. Trimming took 0 bases from V and 3 from J, leaving 8 bases between them. Germline V gives CDR1 LGHNA, CDR2 YSLEER. The length of the CDR3 is 15 residues. In DNA form, the CDR3 reads TGCGCCAGCAGCCAAGATGTAGTAGCTAATGAAAAACTGTTTTTT. It is translated as CASSQDVVANEKLFF.

This clone came up once. The genes are TRBV4-2 and TRBJ2-1, with unresolved D. Between the trimmed V and J ends, which lost 0 bases and 2 bases, there was a span of 14 bases. CDR3 length: 17 residues. Germline V gives CDR1 LGHNA, CDR2 YNFKEQ. In DNA form, the CDR3 reads TGTGCCAGCAGCCAAGATCGTGACGTGACCGCCTACAATGAGCAGTTCTTC. Translation gives CASSQDRDVTAYNEQFF.

This chain links TRBV7-3 with TRBJ2-3, with D maybe TRBD2 (6 bases). V lost 1 base to trimming and J lost 4 bases, with 12 bases between them. Per the germline V gene, CDR1 is SGHTA and CDR2 is FQGTGA. The CDR3 is 15 residues long. The CDR3, as DNA: TGTGCCAGCAGCTTAAGGGGGAGGCCGGCAGATACGCAGTATTTT. Its protein is CASSLRGRPADTQYF.

The chain has TRBV2 and TRBJ2-7; a weak D match, TRBD1 (5 bases). Germline V CDR1 and CDR2: SNHLY, FYNNEI. This CDR3 has 13 residues. Trimming removed 7 bases from V and 3 bases from J, with 13 bases in between. The CDR3 bases are TGTGCCAGCACCGAAGGGGAATTCTACGAGCAGTACTTC. Protein: CASTEGEFYEQYF.

J is TRBJ1-2 and V is TRBV27; no clear D gene. CDR3 size: 16 residues. Trimming left V 6 bases short and J 4 bases short, with 21 bases between. Germline V gene sequence: CDR1 MNHEY, CDR2 SMNVEV (reference sequence). CDR3 coding DNA: TGTGCCAGCAGCCCTAGGTGGATCCTTCCTATCTATGGCTACACCTTC. As protein: CASSPRWILPIYGYTF.

The chain recombines TRBV28 with TRBJ2-7; 10 nucleotides agree with TRBD2. Unmatched junction bases numbered 13, after V lost 11 bases and J lost 9 bases. The germline V gene encodes CDR1 MDHEN and CDR2 SYDVKM. The CDR3 covers 13 residues. The CDR3 spells CACTSLAGVGQYF. The CDR3 nucleotides read TGTGCCTGCACTTCCCTAGCGGGAGTCGGGCAGTACTTC.

The chain employs TRBV6-1 and TRBJ2-7; 10 bases are a match to TRBD1. This CDR3 contains 13 residues. CDR1 MNHNS and CDR2 SASEGT come from the germline V gene. J lost 7 bases, V lost 9 bases, and 9 bases had no gene match. The chain's CDR3 is CASSGTGVGEQYF. CDR3 DNA sequence: TGTGCCAGTTCCGGGACAGGGGTTGGAGAGCAGTACTTC.

The rearrangement links TRBV9 to TRBJ2-1; TRBD2 aligns across 7 bases. V dropped 2 bases and J dropped 9; count of bases not matched to a gene: 17. This CDR3 is 17 amino acids long. Germline CDR1 reads SGDLS; CDR2 reads YYNGEE. The CDR3 protein is CASSVARDTGTMLEQFF. For the CDR3, the DNA is TGTGCCAGCAGCGTTGCCAGGGATACCGGGACTATGCTTGAGCAGTTCTTC.

The J gene is TRBJ2-7, the V gene TRBV7-9; 8 bases map to TRBD2. J gave up 2 bases and V 5 bases, and 14 bases lay outside the gene matches. The CDR3 runs 17 residues. Looked up from germline, CDR1 is SEHNR and CDR2 is FQNEAQ (reference sequence). CDR3 sequence: CASSTGLQRAGAYEQYF. The CDR3 DNA sequence: TGTGCCAGCAGCACGGGACTCCAGCGAGCGGGGGCCTACGAGCAGTACTTC.

The chain couples TRBV28 to TRBJ2-1; weak D call: TRBD1 (6 bases). Trimming left V 5 bases short and J 5 bases short, with 10 bases between. CDR1 and CDR2 from the germline V gene are MDHEN and SYDVKM. The CDR3 spans 13 residues. CDR3 nucleotide sequence: TGTGCCAGCAGTAGTAGGGGGAACAATGAGCAGTTCTTC. It specifies CASSSRGNNEQFF.

V usage is TRBV5-4 and J usage is TRBJ2-5; 10 positions agree with TRBD2. The trim removed 3 bases at V and 5 bases at J, leaving 10 bases unmatched. Germline CDR1 and CDR2: SGHNT and YYREEE (reference sequence). This CDR3 region has 16 residues. The CDR3 nucleotides are TGTGCCAGCAGCTCGCCAGCGGGAGGGCCGAGGGAGACCCAGTACTTC. Translating it yields CASSSPAGGPRETQYF.

CDR3 in amino acids: CASSPLGGSETWEQFF. In DNA form, the CDR3 reads TGTGCCAGCAGTCCCCTGGGGGGGTCGGAGACGTGGGAGCAGTTCTTC. V and J are TRBV27 and TRBJ2-1; 7 bases are a match to TRBD2. The CDR3 runs 16 residues. With 5 bases clipped from V and 10 bases from J, the junction kept 17 bases outside the gene matches. Germline values: CDR1 MNHEY, CDR2 SMNVEV (reference sequence).

The rearrangement uses TRBV7-9 and TRBJ2-3, with 10 bases aligning to TRBD2. Germline CDR1 and CDR2: SEHNR and FQNEAQ (reference sequence). There are 18 residues in the CDR3. After removal of 0 bases from V and 1 base from J, the junction contained 7 bases not matched to a gene. CDR3 residues: CASSLADSGRFGTDTQYF. For the CDR3, the DNA is TGTGCCAGCAGCTTAGCGGATAGCGGGAGGTTTGGCACAGATACGCAGTATTTT.

The chain links TRBV27 to TRBJ2-1, with 8 bases fitting TRBD2. V shed 2 bases, J shed 5 bases, and the junction held 5 bases outside the gene matches. This CDR3 is 15 amino acids long. From germline, CDR1 is MNHEY and CDR2 SMNVEV (reference sequence). The CDR3 region is CASSLTTSGDNEQFF. The CDR3, as DNA: TGTGCCAGCAGTTTAACAACTAGCGGTGACAATGAGCAGTTCTTC.

This chain uses TRBV5-3 with TRBJ2-5; D not resolved. TRBV5-3 is known as an ORF, though its function is uncertain. This CDR3 is 14 amino acids long. V was shortened by 0 bases and J by 2 bases, with 8 bases between the two germline ends. CDR3 loop: CARSLAGKQETQYF. CDR3 coding DNA: TGTGCCAGAAGCTTGGCCGGTAAGCAAGAGACCCAGTACTTC.

The chain carries TRBV6-1 and TRBJ1-1; D is unclear. The V gene's germline CDR1 is MNHNS and CDR2 SASEGT. V was pared by 3 bases and J by 5 bases, with 13 bases between. CDR3 length equals 14 residues. CDR3 in DNA: TGTGCCAGCAGTGATATGCGGGGAGGAACTGAAGCTTTCTTT. Amino acids: CASSDMRGGTEAFF.

The rearrangement joins TRBV7-7 to TRBJ2-3, with 8 bases aligning to TRBD2. The CDR3 totals 14 residues. CDR1 is SSHAT, CDR2 FNYEAQ, per germline (reference sequence). Trimming removed 5 bases from V and 5 bases from J; junction bases left unmatched: 6. This CDR3 is CASSPGGAGDTQYF. The CDR3 coding sequence is TGTGCCAGCAGCCCGGGGGGGGCGGGAGATACGCAGTATTTT.